Listed below are T cell receptor beta chains from one sample, sequenced in a study of CD8 T cells in ankylosing spondylitis. In TCRdb, the 5' RACE reads were re-called with MiXCR into one record per CDR3 protein. Among some 330,000 distinct CDR3 sequences, 6.5% to 10% were seen once, and the ten largest hold roughly 14%. Specimen: blood, either unsorted or a sorted T cell fraction (not recorded which). These receptors were obtained from a male donor with ankylosing spondylitis. Each CDR3 is given with its conserved first and last residue. The order of the fields is CDR3 length, V gene, CDR3 protein.

cdr3_length: 15
v_call: TRBV7-2
cdr3_aa: CASSWTGGPPFEQYF

cdr3_length: 14
v_call: TRBV18
cdr3_aa: CASSPGREPYEQYF

cdr3_length: 13
v_call: TRBV12-3/TRBV12-4
cdr3_aa: CASSWGGRETQYF

cdr3_length: 13
v_call: TRBV7-8
cdr3_aa: CASSLEGTTEAFF

cdr3_length: 15
v_call: TRBV5-6
cdr3_aa: CASSLVYTNTGELFF

cdr3_length: 15
v_call: TRBV4-2
cdr3_aa: CASSRRGSGANVLTF

cdr3_length: 14
v_call: TRBV3-1
cdr3_aa: CASSQVRGYNEQFF

cdr3_length: 15
v_call: TRBV7-3
cdr3_aa: CASSPASGSGGELFF

cdr3_length: 15
v_call: TRBV27
cdr3_aa: CASSLSSRPTYEQYF

cdr3_length: 11
v_call: TRBV20-1
cdr3_aa: CSAGDYNEQFF

cdr3_length: 15
v_call: TRBV19
cdr3_aa: CASSTTTGVNQPQHF

cdr3_length: 13
v_call: TRBV10-3
cdr3_aa: CAIQGASSYEQYF

cdr3_length: 16
v_call: TRBV19
cdr3_aa: CASSTGLAGVKNIQYF

cdr3_length: 11
v_call: TRBV19
cdr3_aa: CASSSVPGQFF

cdr3_length: 13
v_call: TRBV29-1
cdr3_aa: CSVGTGDPYGYTF

cdr3_length: 14
v_call: TRBV9
cdr3_aa: CASSAEEALGTQYF

cdr3_length: 18
v_call: TRBV11-2
cdr3_aa: CASSFPLAEPATNEKLFF

cdr3_length: 17
v_call: TRBV4-1
cdr3_aa: CASSPNLGGHPTYEQYF

cdr3_length: 15
v_call: TRBV4-1
cdr3_aa: CASSHLGTEDVTQYF

cdr3_length: 17
v_call: TRBV12-3/TRBV12-4
cdr3_aa: CASSLVLREALYNEQFF

cdr3_length: 13
v_call: TRBV27
cdr3_aa: CASSWGANSPLHF

cdr3_length: 13
v_call: TRBV9
cdr3_aa: CASSVGIGDGYTF

cdr3_length: 17
v_call: TRBV7-9
cdr3_aa: CASSRIAVDRVNYGYTF

cdr3_length: 14
v_call: TRBV11-3
cdr3_aa: CASSKGLRADTQYF